This passage covers 27 T cell receptor beta chains from one sample sequenced in a study of shared clonotypes between healthy human individuals (dated by TCRdb to about 2020). The library was generated by the immunoSEQ multiplex PCR assay. Not all clones reach the TCRdb copy of this immuneACCESS table, which keeps in-frame sequences only. Checked studies attribute under half of the gap to unresolved V genes and leave the rest unexplained. This sample holds approximately 2,300,000 clones; around 93% were observed only once. Approximately 0.39% of the sample is held by the ten biggest clonotypes. Sample: naive CD4+ T cells from PBMCs. The sample's cell subset or site, from its label and the paper: CD45RA+ positively selected. The receptor set was obtained from a man between 18 and 35 years old in good health. Some clones in this sample may be carry-over from other donors' samples.

The chain links TRBV5-1 to TRBJ2-3; 8 nucleotides line up with TRBD2. The CDR3 has 15 residues. With V trimmed by 3 bases and J by 0 bases, 3 bases remained unmatched. Germline V gene sequence: CDR1 SGHRS, CDR2 YFSETQ. CDR3 DNA: TGCGCCAGCAGCTCAAGACTAGCGAGCACAGATACGCAGTATTTT. Protein sequence: CASSSRLASTDTQYF.

The chain employs TRBV7-7 and TRBJ2-1; maybe TRBD2 (5 bases). The V and J ends lost 5 bases and 6 bases respectively, with 20 bases between them. The CDR3 totals 16 residues. CDR1 and CDR2 (germline): SSHAT, FNYEAQ (reference sequence). The CDR3 coding sequence is TGTGCCAGCAGCCCATATCCCGAGGAGGTTAGCAATGAGCAGTTCTTC. Protein: CASSPYPEEVSNEQFF.

The CDR3 here is CASRPTGGALNEQFF. DNA of the CDR3: TGTGCCAGCAGGCCAACGGGCGGAGCTCTCAATGAGCAGTTCTTC. This sequence joins TRBV7-2 and TRBJ2-1; unclear D gene. Trimming stripped 6 bases from V and 6 bases from J, with 18 bases between. The length of the CDR3 is 15 residues. The germline CDR1 and CDR2 sequences are SGHTA and FQGNSA.

The V call is TRBV5-5, the J call TRBJ2-5; D is ambiguous. The V end was cut by 4 bases, the J end by 0 bases, with 13 bases between. This CDR3 has 15 amino acids. Germline V gives CDR1 SGHKS, CDR2 YYEKEE (reference sequence). This CDR3 is CASSLAVGNQETQYF. The CDR3 bases are TGTGCCAGCAGCCTCGCAGTAGGGAACCAAGAGACCCAGTACTTC.

In this sample, this clone turned up a few times. Other DNA variants within this sample encode the same CDR3. The chain is built from TRBV5-1 and TRBJ1-5, with no clear D. Trimming shortened V by 4 bases and J by 2 bases, and 7 bases separated the two germline ends. The CDR3 sequence is 13 residues long. Germline V CDR1 and CDR2: SGHRS, YFSETQ. The DNA for the CDR3 is TGCGCCAGCAGCAAAGACGGCAATCAGCCCCAGCATTTT. Translated, it gives CASSKDGNQPQHF.

The chain employs TRBV28 and TRBJ1-1; D remains ambiguous. V lost 6 bases and J 4 bases, leaving 12 bases between the germline ends. The CDR3 length is 13 residues. Germline V gives CDR1 MDHEN, CDR2 SYDVKM. CDR3 residues: CASRTAWRTEAFF. CDR3 sequence (DNA): TGTGCCAGCAGGACCGCGTGGCGCACTGAAGCTTTCTTT.

The V and J genes are TRBV7-9 and TRBJ2-1, with D unclear. The CDR3 runs to 13 residues. V was cut by 2 bases and J by 5 bases, with 7 bases left in between. CDR1 is SEHNR and CDR2 is FQNEAQ in the germline V gene (reference sequence). The CDR3 DNA reads as TGTGCCAGCAGCTTAAGTCGGAACAATGAGCAGTTCTTC. It yields the protein CASSLSRNNEQFF.

The chain uses TRBV5-1 and TRBJ2-1; no reliable D call. Trimming pared 1 base from V and 4 bases from J, leaving 12 bases between. The CDR3 length is 15 residues. Looked up from germline, CDR1 is SGHRS and CDR2 is YFSETQ. This CDR3 is CASSLSVHSYNEQFF. CDR3 sequence (DNA): TGCGCCAGCAGCTTGTCGGTGCACTCATACAATGAGCAGTTCTTC.

The rearrangement uses TRBV10-1 and TRBJ2-1; 11 bases are a match to TRBD2. Per germline, CDR1 WNHNN and CDR2 SYGVQD (reference sequence). The CDR3 extends over 15 amino acids. V shed 5 bases and J 6 bases; nucleotides not matched to a gene: 6. DNA of the CDR3: TGCGCCAGCAGTACCGGACTAGCGGGCTCCAATGAGCAGTTCTTC. Translating it yields CASSTGLAGSNEQFF.

V is TRBV5-3 and J is TRBJ1-5; D call uncertain. Being an ORF, TRBV5-3 has a function that is uncertain. Trimming took off 1 base at V and 4 bases at J, with 15 bases between the two ends. The CDR3 length is 16 residues. The CDR3 loop is CARSLFPGKHNQPQHF. In DNA, the CDR3 is TGTGCCAGAAGCTTGTTTCCGGGGAAACATAATCAGCCCCAGCATTTT.

V usage is TRBV10-3 and J usage is TRBJ1-1; D possibly corresponds to TRBD1 (5 bases). The V gene lost 0 bases and the J gene lost 7 bases, with 12 bases spanning the gap. Germline CDR1 and CDR2: ENHRY and SYGVKD. The CDR3 is made up of 14 amino acids. CDR3 residues: CAISESTWGLEAFF. CDR3 sequence (DNA): TGTGCCATCAGTGAGTCGACTTGGGGCCTTGAAGCTTTCTTT.

The rearrangement links TRBV5-1 to TRBJ2-7; TRBD1 agrees at 9 bases. The CDR3 spans 18 residues. The ends lost 7 bases at V and 6 bases at J; junction bases unmatched: 23. Germline lookup yields CDR1 SGHRS and CDR2 YFSETQ. The CDR3 DNA follows: TGCGCCAGCGGAAGAGAGCCGGGACAGGGTATAGCGCGTCTCGAGCAGTACTTC. Encoded protein: CASGREPGQGIARLEQYF.

The genes are TRBV6-5 and TRBJ2-7; D unresolved. Germline lookup yields CDR1 MNHEY and CDR2 SVGAGI. CDR3 length equals 15 residues. Trimming stripped 3 bases from V and 6 bases from J, with 18 bases between. CDR3 sequence (DNA): TGTGCCAGCAGTTATGGTCTGAACACTCTGGTCGAGCAGTACTTC. Protein product: CASSYGLNTLVEQYF.

V is TRBV14 and J is TRBJ1-2; TRBD1 might be the D (6 bases). The CDR3 has 15 amino acids. V shed 1 base and J shed 2 bases, with 11 bases lying between them. Germline CDR1 SGHDN, CDR2 FVKESK. The CDR3 DNA reads as TGTGCCAGCAGCCAAGCTGATCAGGGGAACTATGGCTACACCTTC. Encoded protein: CASSQADQGNYGYTF.

The rearrangement uses TRBV6-5 and TRBJ1-2, with a weak D call TRBD1 (5 bases). V lost 6 bases and J 2 bases, leaving 13 bases between the germline ends. In germline, CDR1 is MNHEY, CDR2 SVGAGI. This CDR3 contains 14 residues. CDR3 sequence (DNA): TGTGCCAGCAGGAGGGACGGGGGAAACTATGGCTACACCTTC. Translating gives CASRRDGGNYGYTF.

This chain connects TRBV15 to TRBJ2-7, with D hard to call. V was clipped by 3 bases and J by 9 bases, with 9 bases between them. This CDR3 is built from 11 residues. Per the germline V gene, CDR1 is LNHNV and CDR2 is YYDKDF (reference sequence). As DNA, the CDR3 is TGTGCCACCAGCAGTGGTGGGGTGCAGTACTTC. Translating it yields CATSSGGVQYF.

The genes are TRBV28 and TRBJ1-5; D perhaps matches TRBD1 (6 bases). CDR3 length equals 15 residues. Trimming cost V 2 bases and J 6 bases, with 14 bases left between them. Looked up from germline, CDR1 is MDHEN and CDR2 is SYDVKM. As DNA, the CDR3 is TGTGCCAGCAGTTTAAATAGGGGGGGGATTCAGCCCCAGCATTTT. This gives the protein CASSLNRGGIQPQHF.

This clone appeared once. The chain has TRBV5-6 and TRBJ2-2; 8 positions match TRBD2. The CDR3 is made up of 17 amino acids. V shed 0 bases and J 5 bases; nucleotides not matched to a gene: 9. CDR1 SGHDT and CDR2 YYEEEE come from the germline V gene. CDR3 in amino acids: CASSLGPAGVWTGELFF. The CDR3 coding sequence is TGTGCCAGCAGCTTGGGGCCAGCGGGAGTGTGGACCGGGGAGCTGTTTTTT.

V is TRBV7-7 and J is TRBJ2-5; 8 nucleotides agree with TRBD1. The DNA end is more similar to TRBJ2-7, so the J call may be wrong. Germline CDR1 and CDR2: SSHAT and FNYEAQ (reference sequence). The CDR3 is made up of 15 amino acids. In DNA, the CDR3 is TGTGCCAGCAGCCCCTTCCCCAGGGGGCGGGACGAGCAGTACTTC. Translated: CASSPFPRGRDEQYF.

Details on this clone: Because the CDR3's place on the DNA is in doubt, the DNA is left out and the CDR3 is given as listed by TCRdb. The chain combines TRBV5-4 with TRBJ1-1; the table's D call TRBD1 went unverified against the DNA. Including both end residues, the CDR3 is 15 amino acids long. CDR1 is SGHNT, CDR2 YYREEE, per germline (reference sequence). This CDR3 reads CASSLNTEAFFGQMF.

The rearrangement uses TRBV7-2 and TRBJ2-5; 8 bases map to TRBD1. The CDR3 is 15 amino acids. V shed 3 bases and J 4 bases; nucleotides not matched to a gene: 7. Germline CDR1 is SGHTA and CDR2 is FQGNSA. The chain's CDR3 is CASSFDRGRGETQYF. Written as DNA, the CDR3 is TGTGCCAGCAGCTTCGACAGGGGAAGAGGAGAGACCCAGTACTTC. The full variable domain, rest sourced from reference TRBV7-2 and TRBJ2-5, is GAGVSQSPSNKVTEKGKDVELRCDPISGHTALYWYRQSLGQGLEFLIYFQGNSAPDKSGLPSDRFSAERTGGSVSTLTIQRTQQEDSAVYLCASSFDRGRGETQYFGPGTRLLVL.

The V call is TRBV29-1, the J call TRBJ2-5, with TRBD2 identical over 7 bases. The germline V gene has CDR1 SQVTM and CDR2 ANQGSEA. The CDR3 runs 14 residues. The trim removed 5 bases at V and 1 base at J, leaving 7 bases unmatched. The DNA for the CDR3 is TGCAGCGTTCGTATTAGCGGGTTCCAAGAGACCCAGTACTTC. It encodes CSVRISGFQETQYF.

The chain is built from TRBV2 and TRBJ1-5; tentative D call: TRBD1 (5 bases). This CDR3 comprises 12 residues. Germline V gene data show CDR1 as SNHLY and CDR2 as FYNNEI. Trimming pared 6 bases from V and 9 bases from J, leaving 12 bases between. In DNA form, the CDR3 reads TGTGCCAGCAGGGGGACCGGAAGGCCCCAGCATTTT. This sequence encodes CASRGTGRPQHF.

The chain employs TRBV10-3 and TRBJ1-2; no clear D gene. The CDR3 covers 16 residues. V was trimmed by 0 bases and J by 0 bases, leaving 11 bases between them. CDR1 and CDR2 (germline): ENHRY, SYGVKD. This CDR3 is CAISESLLATNYGYTF. In DNA form, the CDR3 reads TGTGCCATCAGTGAGTCTCTATTAGCGACTAACTATGGCTACACCTTC.

The chain carries TRBV11-2 and TRBJ2-3, with 9 bases identical to TRBD1. V dropped 6 bases and J dropped 4; count of bases not matched to a gene: 8. Germline V gene data show CDR1 as SGHAT and CDR2 as FQNNGV. The CDR3 spans 15 residues. CDR3 residues: CASSIIQGAPDTQYF. The CDR3 DNA follows: TGTGCCAGCAGTATAATACAGGGGGCCCCAGATACGCAGTATTTT.

J is TRBJ2-3 and V is TRBV7-9; D perhaps matches TRBD2 (7 bases). V was trimmed by 2 bases and J by 9 bases, leaving 21 bases between them. The V gene's germline CDR1 is SEHNR and CDR2 FQNEAQ (reference sequence). The CDR3 totals 16 residues. Here the CDR3 DNA reads TGTGCCAGCAGCTTATGGGAGACTAGCCCAGGGGAGACGCAGTATTTT. Encoded protein: CASSLWETSPGETQYF.

The chain is built from TRBV7-2 and TRBJ2-2; perhaps D is TRBD1 or TRBD2 (5 bases each). Germline CDR1 SGHTA, CDR2 FQGNSA. V dropped 4 bases and J dropped 4 bases, with 22 bases sitting between them. The CDR3 extends over 18 amino acids. The CDR3 here is CASSYQRPGLRVTGELFF. The CDR3 bases are TGTGCCAGCAGCTACCAACGACCGGGGCTGAGGGTCACCGGGGAGCTGTTTTTT.